The present entry profiles one T cell receptor beta chain with its context. This PCR relied on a set of 60 Vbeta primers and 13 Jbeta primers. Produced via immunoSEQ multiplex PCR; TCRdb's table is partial and in-frame only. The listing records over 100,000 clones. This record comes from a study of cytomegalovirus exposure and HLA in healthy donors. V was pared by 2 bases and J by 2 bases, with 19 bases between. Germline V gives CDR1 SGHNT, CDR2 YYREEE (reference sequence). This CDR3 comprises 17 residues. The TCR sequence derives from a woman in her thirties or forties in good health and CMV-seropositive. Specimen: PBMCs. The rearrangement links TRBV5-4 to TRBJ1-1; D unclear. CDR3 nucleotides: TGTGCCAGCAGCTTCCCGGGTGCCCGGGTAAGAAACACTGAAGCTTTCTTT. Translated, it gives CASSFPGARVRNTEAFF.